This entry lists 18 T cell receptor beta chains sequenced from one sample in a study of PD-L1 blockade in urothelial cancer. This table comes from immunoSEQ multiplex PCR, and its TCRdb copy is limited to in-frame clones, with some not included. Of around 130,000 clones listed, about 88% are singletons. The sample's time point: pretreatment peripheral blood. Source: PBMCs, taken around atezolizumab (anti-PD-L1) treatment. Receptors originate from a middle-aged man with urothelial cancer.

The chain has TRBV11-2 and TRBJ2-2; D remains unclear. V was shortened by 4 bases and J by 1 base, with 16 bases between the two germline ends. Germline V lookup: CDR1 SGHAT, CDR2 FQNNGV. The CDR3 loop spans 17 amino acids. As DNA, the CDR3 is TGTGCCAGCAGCTCGGCATCCGGAAACAGGAACACCGGGGAGCTGTTTTTT. Its protein product is CASSSASGNRNTGELFF.

This chain uses TRBV18 with TRBJ2-1; D perhaps matches TRBD1 (6 bases). The CDR3 is made up of 15 amino acids. V lost 0 bases and J 6 bases, leaving 12 bases between the germline ends. Per the germline V gene, CDR1 is KGHSH and CDR2 is LQKENI. The CDR3, as DNA: TGTGCCAGCTCACCACCGGGACAAACGAGCAATGAGCAGTTCTTC. It encodes CASSPPGQTSNEQFF.

The chain links TRBV28 to TRBJ1-5, with 7 bases identical to TRBD1. Germline lookup yields CDR1 MDHEN and CDR2 SYDVKM. This CDR3 region has 14 residues. Trimming at V came to 5 bases and at J to 0 bases, leaving 1 base not matched to a gene. In DNA, the CDR3 is TGTGCCAGCAGTAACAGGGGTAGCAATCAGCCCCAGCATTTT. Its translation: CASSNRGSNQPQHF.

The V gene is TRBV5-1, the J gene TRBJ2-3; D uncertain. Germline V gives CDR1 SGHRS, CDR2 YFSETQ. Trimming pared 0 bases from V and 0 bases from J, leaving 8 bases between. The CDR3 runs 15 residues. The CDR3 loop reads CASSLVTKSTDTQYF. CDR3 nucleotides: TGCGCCAGCAGCTTGGTGACAAAAAGCACAGATACGCAGTATTTT.

The table lists this clone with a count of one. The chain is built from TRBV5-1 and TRBJ1-2; TRBD1 is a possible D gene (6 bases). Deletions cut 3 bases from V and 2 bases from J, with 11 bases between. The germline V gene has CDR1 SGHRS and CDR2 YFSETQ. The CDR3 covers 14 residues. CDR3 loop: CASSSQGMNYGYTF. CDR3 in DNA: TGCGCCAGCAGCTCACAGGGAATGAACTATGGCTACACCTTC.

The chain employs TRBV4-2 and TRBJ2-3; 7 nucleotides align to TRBD2. In germline, CDR1 is LGHNA, CDR2 YNFKEQ. The CDR3 has 16 residues. Losses at the gene ends were 4 bases for V and 1 base for J; bases not matched to a gene: 8. The CDR3 DNA follows: TGTGCCAGCAGCCCTTACTCTAGCGGCGGCACAGATACGCAGTATTTT. The encoded protein is CASSPYSSGGTDTQYF.

V and J are TRBV9 and TRBJ2-3; maybe TRBD2 (6 bases). The V gene lost 4 bases and the J gene lost 5 bases, with 35 bases spanning the gap. CDR1 and CDR2 from the germline V gene are SGDLS and YYNGEE. The CDR3 sequence is 21 residues long. The CDR3 DNA sequence: TGTGCCAGCAGCCCCCCGGCAGGAGGGAAATGGGCCCGTCTCATTGGAGATACGCAGTATTTT. As protein: CASSPPAGGKWARLIGDTQYF.

This chain links TRBV30 with TRBJ1-1, with 9 bases fitting TRBD1. With 2 bases clipped from V and 0 bases from J, the junction kept 10 bases outside the gene matches. The germline gives CDR1 GTSNPN, CDR2 SVGIG (reference sequence). The CDR3 length is 17 residues. The CDR3: CAWSKQGAYTLNTEAFF. CDR3 nucleotides: TGTGCCTGGAGTAAACAGGGGGCTTATACCTTGAACACTGAAGCTTTCTTT.

This chain connects TRBV11-2 to TRBJ1-2; D gene unclear. This CDR3 is built from 13 residues. CDR1 SGHAT and CDR2 FQNNGV come from the germline V gene. The germline V and J ends were trimmed by 1 base and 0 bases, with 3 bases remaining between them. The chain's CDR3 is CASSLAANYGYTF. The CDR3 DNA reads as TGTGCCAGCAGCTTAGCAGCTAACTATGGCTACACCTTC. The full variable domain, with the rest looked up from reference TRBV11-2 and TRBJ1-2, is EAGVAQSPRYKIIEKRQSVAFWCNPISGHATLYWYQQILGQGPKLLIQFQNNGVVDDSQLPKDRFSAERLKGVDSTLKIQPAKLEDSAVYLCASSLAANYGYTFGSGTRLTVV.

The table lists this clone with a count of one. V is TRBV28 and J is TRBJ2-2, with 12 nucleotides matching TRBD2. The CDR3 loop spans 16 amino acids. Germline CDR1 MDHEN, CDR2 SYDVKM. Trimming took 5 bases from V and 9 from J; bases not matched to a gene: 10. The CDR3 DNA follows: TGTGCCAGCAGTGCTCCTAGCGGGAGGGCTTTCTGGGAGCTGTTTTTT. It is translated as CASSAPSGRAFWELFF.

The chain's CDR3 is CASSKVQGFYGYTF. DNA of the CDR3: TGTGCCAGTAGTAAAGTGCAGGGTTTCTATGGCTACACCTTC. The chain couples TRBV19 to TRBJ1-2; perhaps TRBD1 as D (5 bases). The CDR3 is 14 residues long. V was cut by 4 bases and J by 4 bases, with 13 bases left in between. CDR1 is LNHDA and CDR2 is SQIVND in the germline V gene (reference sequence).

The chain carries TRBV28 and TRBJ1-4, with a possible D match to TRBD1 (5 bases). In germline, CDR1 is MDHEN, CDR2 SYDVKM. V lost 3 bases and J lost 8, with 16 bases in between. This CDR3 comprises 15 residues. The CDR3 sequence is CASSFRASTREKLFF. The DNA for the CDR3 is TGTGCCAGCAGTTTCAGGGCCTCAACTCGGGAAAAACTGTTTTTT. Full variable domain (missing parts from reference TRBV28 and TRBJ1-4): DVKVTQSSRYLVKRTGEKVFLECVQDMDHENMFWYRQDPGLGLRLIYFSYDVKMKEKGDIPEGYSVSREKKERFSLILESASTNQTSMYLCASSFRASTREKLFFGSGTQLSVL.

This chain uses TRBV25-1 with TRBJ1-2, with D uncertain. Germline values: CDR1 MGHDK, CDR2 SYGVNS. Trimming left V 2 bases short and J 4 bases short, with 8 bases between. There are 13 residues in the CDR3. In DNA form, the CDR3 reads TGTGCCAGCAGTGAAATGGGAGGCTATGGCTACACCTTC. This gives the protein CASSEMGGYGYTF.

This chain connects TRBV10-3 to TRBJ1-1; D remains unclear. The CDR3 is made up of 15 amino acids. V lost 10 bases and J 4 bases, leaving 22 bases between the germline ends. The germline CDR1 and CDR2 sequences are ENHRY and SYGVKD. This chain's CDR3 is CATQRTGYEGTEAFF. DNA of the CDR3: TGTGCCACCCAAAGGACGGGGTACGAGGGCACTGAAGCTTTCTTT.

The chain employs TRBV18 and TRBJ1-2, with 7 bases lining up with TRBD1. The CDR3 covers 16 residues. V lost 4 bases and J lost 7; bases outside the gene matches: 15. The germline gives CDR1 KGHSH, CDR2 LQKENI. In DNA form, the CDR3 reads TGTGCCAGCTCACGAAGAGGAGGGAACAGGGGCTCTGGCTACACCTTC. Amino acids: CASSRRGGNRGSGYTF.

This clone was seen just once. The V call is TRBV10-1, the J call TRBJ1-5; D not resolved. Per germline, CDR1 WNHNN and CDR2 SYGVQD (reference sequence). Trimming took off 2 bases at V and 3 bases at J, with 8 bases between the two ends. This CDR3 contains 14 residues. For the CDR3, the DNA is TGCGCCAGCAGTGAGACCAGGTACAATCAGCCCCAGCATTTT. Residues: CASSETRYNQPQHF.

This chain connects TRBV9 to TRBJ2-1; perhaps TRBD2 as D (5 bases). Germline V gene data show CDR1 as SGDLS and CDR2 as YYNGEE. The CDR3 sequence is 12 residues long. V lost 2 bases to trimming and J lost 10 bases, with 10 bases between them. In nucleotides, the CDR3 is TGTGCCAGCAGCGTCCGGCGAGGGGAGCAGTTCTTC. It specifies CASSVRRGEQFF.

V is TRBV7-9 and J is TRBJ2-7, with 11 bases fitting TRBD1. The CDR3 covers 15 residues. In germline, CDR1 is SEHNR, CDR2 FQNEAQ (reference sequence). Losses at the gene ends were 2 bases for V and 5 bases for J; bases not matched to a gene: 5. CDR3 bases: TGTGCCAGCAGCTTAAAGGGACAGGGGGACCACGAGCAGTACTTC. It codes for CASSLKGQGDHEQYF.